The present T cell receptor beta chain was sequenced within a study of identical twins. General study points: Within beta out-of-frame sequences, the excess sharing observed between twins was weaker. Monozygotic twins shared more out-of-frame TCR alpha than recombination models predicted.

Unique molecular identifiers were present on the cDNA, which also gained a universal primer site by template switching. TCRdb reprocessed the 5' RACE reads with MiXCR, giving one entry per CDR3 protein. Among hundreds of thousands of distinct CDR3 sequences listed, 8.6% were seen once. In regard to this clonotype: Its specificity is not known.

From germline, CDR1 is LNHDA and CDR2 SQIVND (reference sequence). V was clipped by 5 bases and J by 2 bases; unmatched bases: 5. The CDR3 runs to 16 residues. These data also formed part of another study, on yellow fever vaccine responses in identical twins. That work contributes: Twins' vaccine T cell response reportedly gave the appearance of partial convergence and partial personalization.

The rearrangement joins TRBV19 to TRBJ2-3; 12 nucleotides align to TRBD2. Sequences were obtained from PBMCs. The sequence was obtained from a woman aged 18-29 years in good health. CDR3 bases: TGTGCCAGTAGTTATACTAGCGGGGGGACCACAGATACGCAGTATTTT. It yields the protein CASSYTSGGTTDTQYF.